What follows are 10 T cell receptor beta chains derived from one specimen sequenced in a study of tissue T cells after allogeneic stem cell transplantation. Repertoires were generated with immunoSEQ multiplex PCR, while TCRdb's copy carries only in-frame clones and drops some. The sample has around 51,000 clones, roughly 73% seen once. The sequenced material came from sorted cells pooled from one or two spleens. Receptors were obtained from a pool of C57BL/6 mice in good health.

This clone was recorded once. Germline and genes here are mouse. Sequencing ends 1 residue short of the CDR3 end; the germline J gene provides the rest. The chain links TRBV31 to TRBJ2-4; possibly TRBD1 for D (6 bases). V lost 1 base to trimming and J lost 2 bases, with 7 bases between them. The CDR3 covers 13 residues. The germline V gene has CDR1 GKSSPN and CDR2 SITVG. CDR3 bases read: TGTGCCTGGAGTCCGGGACATCAAAACACCTTGTAC. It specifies CAWSPGHQNTLY. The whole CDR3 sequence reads CAWSPGHQNTLYF. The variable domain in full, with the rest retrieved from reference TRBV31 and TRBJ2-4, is AQTIHQWPVAEIKAVGSPLSLGCTIKGKSSPNLYWYWQATGGTLQQLFYSITVGQVESVVQLNLSASRPKDDQFILSTEKLLLSHSGFYLCAWSPGHQNTLYFGAGTRLSVL.

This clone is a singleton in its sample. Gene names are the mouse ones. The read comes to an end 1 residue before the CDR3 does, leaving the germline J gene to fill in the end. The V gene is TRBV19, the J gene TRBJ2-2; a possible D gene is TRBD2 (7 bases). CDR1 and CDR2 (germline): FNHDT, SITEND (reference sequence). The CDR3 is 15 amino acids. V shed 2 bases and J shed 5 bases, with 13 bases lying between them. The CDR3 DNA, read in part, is TGTGCCAGCAGTATTAGGGGGGCTGATACCGGGCAGCTCTAC. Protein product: CASSIRGADTGQLY. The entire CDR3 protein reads CASSIRGADTGQLYF.

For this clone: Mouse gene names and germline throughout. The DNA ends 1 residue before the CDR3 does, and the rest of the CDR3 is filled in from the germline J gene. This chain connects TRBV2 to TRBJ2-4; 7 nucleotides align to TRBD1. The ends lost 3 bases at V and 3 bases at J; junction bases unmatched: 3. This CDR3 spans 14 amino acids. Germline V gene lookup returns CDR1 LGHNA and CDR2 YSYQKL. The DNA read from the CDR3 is TGTGCCAGCAGCCACCGACAGGGACAAAACACCTTGTAC. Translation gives CASSHRQGQNTLY. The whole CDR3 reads CASSHRQGQNTLYF.

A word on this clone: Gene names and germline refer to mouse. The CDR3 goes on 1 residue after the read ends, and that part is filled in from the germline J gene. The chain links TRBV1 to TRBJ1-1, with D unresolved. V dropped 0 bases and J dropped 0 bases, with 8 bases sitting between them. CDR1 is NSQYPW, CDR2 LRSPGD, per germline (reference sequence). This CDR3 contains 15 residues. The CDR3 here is CTCSADHLANTEVFF. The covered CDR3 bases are TGCACCTGCAGTGCAGATCACCTTGCAAACACAGAAGTCTTC.

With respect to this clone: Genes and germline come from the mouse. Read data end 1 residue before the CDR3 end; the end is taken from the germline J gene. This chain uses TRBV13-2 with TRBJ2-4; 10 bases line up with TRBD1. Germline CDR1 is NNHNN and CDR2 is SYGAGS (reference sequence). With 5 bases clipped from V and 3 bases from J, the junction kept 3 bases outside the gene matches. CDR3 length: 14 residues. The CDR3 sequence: CASGRQGAQNTLYF. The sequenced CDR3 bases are TGTGCCAGCGGGAGACAGGGGGCGCAAAACACCTTGTAC.

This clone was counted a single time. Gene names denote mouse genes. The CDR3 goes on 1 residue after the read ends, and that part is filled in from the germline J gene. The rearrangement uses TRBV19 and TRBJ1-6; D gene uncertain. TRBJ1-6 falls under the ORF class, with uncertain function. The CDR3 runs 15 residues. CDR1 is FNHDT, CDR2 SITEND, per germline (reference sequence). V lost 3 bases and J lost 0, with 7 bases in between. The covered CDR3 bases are TGTGCCAGCAGTAACAGAAATTCCTATAATTCGCCCCTCTAC. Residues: CASSNRNSYNSPLY. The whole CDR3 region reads CASSNRNSYNSPLYF.

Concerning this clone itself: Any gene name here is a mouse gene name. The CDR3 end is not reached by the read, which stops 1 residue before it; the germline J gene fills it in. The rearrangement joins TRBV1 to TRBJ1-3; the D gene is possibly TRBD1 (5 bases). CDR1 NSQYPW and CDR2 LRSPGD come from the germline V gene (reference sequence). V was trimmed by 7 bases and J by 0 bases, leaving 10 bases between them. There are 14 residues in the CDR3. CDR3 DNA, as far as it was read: TGCACCTGCAAGACAGTCAATTCTGGAAATACGCTCTAT. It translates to CTCKTVNSGNTLY. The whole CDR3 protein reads CTCKTVNSGNTLYF.

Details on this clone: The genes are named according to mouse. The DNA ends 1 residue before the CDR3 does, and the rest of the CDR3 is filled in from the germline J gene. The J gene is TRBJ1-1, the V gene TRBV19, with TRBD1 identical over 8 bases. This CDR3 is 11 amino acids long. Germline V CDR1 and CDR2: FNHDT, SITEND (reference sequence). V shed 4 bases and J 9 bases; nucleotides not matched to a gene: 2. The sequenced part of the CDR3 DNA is TGTGCCAGCAGTCGACAGGGGAAAGTCTTC. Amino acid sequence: CASSRQGKVF. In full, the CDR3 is CASSRQGKVFF.

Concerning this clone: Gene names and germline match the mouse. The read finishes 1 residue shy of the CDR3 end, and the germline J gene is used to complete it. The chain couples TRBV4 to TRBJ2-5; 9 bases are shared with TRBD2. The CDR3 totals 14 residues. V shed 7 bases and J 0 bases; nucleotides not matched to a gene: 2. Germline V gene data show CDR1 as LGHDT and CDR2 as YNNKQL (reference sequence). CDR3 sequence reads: CASTDWGNQDTQYF. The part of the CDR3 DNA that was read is TGTGCCAGCACGGACTGGGGTAACCAAGACACCCAGTAC.

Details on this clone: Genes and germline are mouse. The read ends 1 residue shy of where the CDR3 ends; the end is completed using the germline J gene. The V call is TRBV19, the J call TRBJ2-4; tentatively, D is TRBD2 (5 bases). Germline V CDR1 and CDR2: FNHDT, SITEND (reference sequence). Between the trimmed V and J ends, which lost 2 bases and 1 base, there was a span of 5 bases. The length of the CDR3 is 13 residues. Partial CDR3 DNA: TGTGCCAGCAGTATCTGGGGTCAAAACACCTTGTAC. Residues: CASSIWGQNTLY. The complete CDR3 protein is CASSIWGQNTLYF.